This T cell receptor (beta chain) was identified in a study of blood T cell repertoires in COVID-19. Study-wide context: Researchers got acute and convalescent COVID-19 samples from the United States, Italy and Spain.

Participants, about 18 to 90 years old, spanned 24 US areas. In the original analysis: Amplification with reference gene primers provided the estimates of nucleated cell counts. Clones were read by immunoSEQ multiplex PCR, and TCRdb kept only the in-frame ones, dropping some. V, J and clone size are those of that table, while D and trimming were read from the DNA. This sample yields approximately 300,000 clones, of which roughly 90% are seen a single time; around 4.5% belongs to the top ten. V lost 5 bases and J lost 7, with 21 bases in between. Germline V CDR1 and CDR2: MDHEN, SYDVKM. The CDR3 sequence is 16 residues long.

The sequence was obtained from a woman between 18 and 29 years old with acute COVID-19. Sample: PBMCs or T cells enriched from blood (not recorded which). This chain joins TRBV28 and TRBJ2-1; tentatively, D is TRBD2 (6 bases). The CDR3 spells CASSHRSGPRGNEQFF. As DNA, the CDR3 is TGTGCCAGCAGTCACCGTAGCGGACCTCGAGGGAATGAGCAGTTCTTC.